The 5 T cell receptor beta chains below were found in one sample sequenced in a study of radiation and T cells in renal cell carcinoma. Regarding time point: blood 2 weeks post-SBRT. The treatment is: 15 Gy SBRT to primary tumor, nephrectomy 4 weeks later. Using immunoSEQ multiplex PCR, the repertoire was profiled, and TCRdb retains in-frame clones only, with some absent. In the table there are about 130,000 clones, approximately 90% of which are singletons. The source material was blood, sampled from a patient whose treatment included radiotherapy and nephrectomy. The receptors were gathered from a woman aged 70-85 years with renal cell carcinoma.

This chain connects TRBV5-6 to TRBJ1-5; D unclear. V lost 1 base and J lost 7, with 6 bases in between. The CDR3 has 12 residues. Germline assignment: CDR1 SGHDT and CDR2 YYEEEE. CDR3 bases: TGTGCCAGCAGCTTGATCGGACAGCCCCAGCATTTT. This sequence encodes CASSLIGQPQHF. Combining the CDR3 with reference TRBV5-6 and TRBJ1-5 gives the whole variable domain DAGVTQSPTHLIKTRGQQVTLRCSPKSGHDTVSWYQQALGQGPQFIFQYYEEEERQRGNFPDRFSGHQFPNYSSELNVNALLLGDSALYLCASSLIGQPQHFGDGTRLSIL.

This clone has a single count. This chain uses TRBV28 with TRBJ1-5, with 8 positions matching TRBD1. Germline loops: CDR1 MDHEN, CDR2 SYDVKM. The ends lost 6 bases at V and 3 bases at J; junction bases unmatched: 13. CDR3 length: 17 residues. Here the CDR3 reads CASRFLGTGKSNQPQHF. The CDR3 DNA sequence: TGTGCCAGCAGGTTCCTCGGGACAGGAAAGTCCAATCAGCCCCAGCATTTT.

The chain employs TRBV6-1 and TRBJ2-5, with D tentatively TRBD1 or TRBD2 (5 bases each). There are 13 residues in the CDR3. The germline CDR1 and CDR2 sequences are MNHNS and SASEGT. V lost 8 bases to trimming and J lost 5 bases, with 15 bases between them. The DNA for the CDR3 is TGTGCCAGCCGTCGAGGGGCGGTGGAGACCCAGTACTTC. This encodes CASRRGAVETQYF.

The table lists this clone with a count of one. The V gene is TRBV6-6, the J gene TRBJ1-2; 10 bases are shared with TRBD1. Germline V lookup: CDR1 MNHNY, CDR2 SVGAGI (reference sequence). V lost 2 bases and J lost 7; bases outside the gene matches: 7. This CDR3 region has 15 residues. The CDR3 loop is CASSYPTGGRGGYTF. CDR3 DNA sequence: TGTGCCAGCAGTTACCCGACAGGGGGCAGAGGTGGCTACACCTTC.

The chain uses TRBV18 and TRBJ1-2; 7 bases fit TRBD1. J was trimmed by 6 bases and V by 3 bases; bases with no gene match: 4. CDR3 length: 13 amino acids. Per the germline V gene, CDR1 is KGHSH and CDR2 is LQKENI. CDR3 nucleotide sequence: TGTGCCAGCTCACCTTCGGGACAGCATGGCTACACCTTC. Amino acid sequence: CASSPSGQHGYTF.